This T cell receptor (beta chain) was documented in a study of regulatory T cells in long-lasting Graves disease (dated by TCRdb to about 2021). The study in broad terms: To count as having persistent Graves' disease, a patient had to have received antithyroid drug treatment for over 5 years with TSH receptor autoantibodies remaining persistently positive. Antithyroid drugs had been taken for 8.5 to 12 years on average by persistent Graves' disease patients in the clinical cohort. The study took place in China and was registered as a clinical trial. TCR sequencing covered approximately 13 persistent and some 20 newly diagnosed Graves' disease patients, around 35 samples in total. Peripheral blood TCR sequencing and RNA sequencing compared persistent Graves' disease patients with newly diagnosed Graves' disease patients. The research as a whole found: Persistent patients shared more public clonotypes among themselves (approximately 2,500) than newly diagnosed patients did (more than 850). Peripheral blood alone was examined, since thyroid tissue, which constituted the primary lesion, could not be accessed. TRBV28, TRBJ1-2 and TRBJ2-5 were preferentially used in persistent disease, while TRBV20-1 and TRBJ2-1 were favored in newly diagnosed disease. Lower TCR Shannon entropy and fewer highly expanded clones were observed in persistent Graves' disease patients than in newly diagnosed patients, which suggested clonal expansion. Only the TCR beta chain was sequenced and analyzed. The small sample size was acknowledged by the authors as a limitation that may reduce accuracy.

The library was generated by multiplex PCR. The data were produced on an Illumina HiSeq 4000. iRepertoire HTBI primers and Arm-PCR amplification of CDR3 regions were used to construct TCR beta libraries. PCR products were gel purified before sequencing. Processing in the source paper ran as follows. A total of roughly 65 TRBV and approximately 13 TRBJ segments were identified across samples and were used for gene usage analysis of CDR3 amino acid clonotypes. COPE and FqMerger were used to merge filtered high-quality paired reads into contigs. BLAST was used to align contigs to IMGT TRBV, TRBD and TRBJ reference genes, with CDR3 defined following IMGT. Highly expanded clones were defined as clonotypes with a frequency above 0.1%. Repertoire diversity was measured by Shannon entropy, and V-J evenness by the Gini coefficient. Public clonotypes were defined as clonotypes shared by more than one individual. TCRdb cleaned the public reads at Q25 with fastp, built clones with MiXCR and kept in-frame beta chains. Every distinct CDR3 protein forms one entry, paired with its most common genes and DNA. These V and J calls derive from TCRdb rather than the authors' analysis. The sample table holds approximately 400,000 distinct CDR3 sequences, of which roughly 20% were seen once. Roughly 20% of the sample is held by the ten biggest clonotypes.

The time point label, read with the paper, signifies: persistent/refractory GD, antithyroid drugs over 5 years with positive TRAb. RNA was extracted from PBMCs in TRIzol for both TCR sequencing and RNA sequencing. The diagnosis of Graves' disease followed American Thyroid Association guidelines. Patients for the study were recruited at an endocrinology department in Xi'an, China. Each patient gave approximately 8.8 milliliters of peripheral blood, collected in an EDTA anticoagulant tube. Ficoll Paque Plus density gradient separation was used to isolate PBMCs, and no additional T cell sorting was done. RNA quality was checked with an Agilent 2100 Bioanalyzer and agarose gel, and concentration with a NanoDrop 2000. About this clonotype itself: Its target antigen remains unknown. One end of the junction does not line up with germline, which may come from a read error.

From cysteine to phenylalanine, the CDR3 is 15 amino acids long. Left in the record is the CDR3 DNA by itself, 45 bases read in frame from the first base. CDR1 and CDR2 are read off the germline V gene as SGHTA and FQGNSA. The V and J genes are TRBV7-2 and TRBJ2-1, with 8 bases matching TRBD2. The receptor was derived from a female donor with Graves disease. The starting material was peripheral blood mononuclear cells (PBMCs), obtained when the disease was refractory, from a patient treated with antithyroid drugs. In nucleotide form, the sequence is TGCGCCAGCAGCCAAGGCGCAGCGGGAGACCATGAGCAGTTCTTC. Its coded protein is CASSQGAAGDHEQFF.